What follows is one T cell receptor beta chain and its context. Its antigen remains unknown. Treatment here: over 15 received Ad26.COV2.S at low or high dose, single or two shots; 5 received placebo; per-sample allocation not given. Day 63 after the first injection of vaccine or placebo was the sampling time. An 18-55-year-old adult in Boston served as donor. Vaccine was an Ad26 vector expressing Wuhan-strain SARS-CoV-2 spike. The data stem from a study of Ad26.COV2.S vaccination and SARS-CoV-2 variants. Study results and caveats: Marked by substantial breadth, spike-specific CD8+ and CD4+ T cell responses were reportedly seen after vaccination. People who got the vaccine had more spike-specific TCR breadth than people who got placebo.

Method: immunoSEQ multiplex PCR; TCRdb's copy keeps in-frame clones and lacks some. The profile covers about 350,000 clones, with roughly 90% appearing a single time and approximately 5% taken by the ten largest. The material was peripheral blood, obtained in a trial of Ad26.COV2.S vaccine versus placebo. The clonotype comes from a person aged 18 to 59 who received the Ad26.COV2.S COVID-19 vaccine or a placebo.

The CDR3, as DNA: TGCGCCAGCAGCTTGGTGGGACAGGCATACAATGAGCAGTTCTTC. Translation: CASSLVGQAYNEQFF. V is TRBV5-1 and J is TRBJ2-1; 8 bases fit TRBD1. Germline V lookup: CDR1 SGHRS, CDR2 YFSETQ. The ends lost 0 bases at V and 4 bases at J; junction bases unmatched: 3. This CDR3 is 15 amino acids long.